The clone carrying this T cell receptor (beta chain) was recorded a few times. As yet, its antigen is unknown. The authors made TCR beta libraries by quantitative 5'-RACE with molecular barcodes. Using its own MiXCR run on the 5' RACE reads, TCRdb lists one record per CDR3 protein. The table records about 480,000 distinct CDR3 sequences, approximately 17% of them present only once. This CDR3 contains 14 residues. V dropped 6 bases and J dropped 3 bases, with 15 bases sitting between them. The germline V gene has CDR1 DFQATT and CDR2 SNEGSKA (reference sequence). This entry belongs to a study of CD8 T cells in ankylosing spondylitis. Whole-study results and caveats: For ankylosing spondylitis blood, a TCR beta motif of seven to nine highly homologous variants appeared characteristic. Some motif variants were previously reported in reactive arthritis synovial fluid and blood.

Sequencing was done on a sample of blood, either unsorted or a sorted T cell fraction (not recorded which). The TCR originated in a male donor with ankylosing spondylitis. This rearrangement joins TRBV20-1 to TRBJ2-1, with D tentatively TRBD2 (7 bases). This CDR3 reads CSAPTGGHYNEQFF. In DNA, the CDR3 is TGCAGTGCCCCAACGGGGGGCCACTACAATGAGCAGTTCTTC.